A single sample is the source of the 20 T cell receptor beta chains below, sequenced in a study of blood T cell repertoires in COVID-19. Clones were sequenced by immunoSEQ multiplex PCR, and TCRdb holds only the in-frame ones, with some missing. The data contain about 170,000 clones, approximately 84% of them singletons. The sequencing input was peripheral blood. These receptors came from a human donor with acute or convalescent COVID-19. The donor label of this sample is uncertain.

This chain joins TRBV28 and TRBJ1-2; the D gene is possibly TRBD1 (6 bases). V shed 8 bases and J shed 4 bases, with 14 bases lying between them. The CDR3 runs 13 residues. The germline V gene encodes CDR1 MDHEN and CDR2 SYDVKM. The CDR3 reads CASFTGQFYGYTF. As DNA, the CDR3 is TGTGCCAGCTTCACTGGACAGTTCTATGGCTACACCTTC.

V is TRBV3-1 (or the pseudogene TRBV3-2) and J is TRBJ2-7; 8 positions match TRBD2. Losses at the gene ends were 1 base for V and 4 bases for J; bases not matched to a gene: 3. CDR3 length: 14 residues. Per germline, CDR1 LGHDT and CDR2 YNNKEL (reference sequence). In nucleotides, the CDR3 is TGTGCCAGCAGCCAAGTAGCGGGGAGATACGAGCAGTACTTC. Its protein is CASSQVAGRYEQYF.

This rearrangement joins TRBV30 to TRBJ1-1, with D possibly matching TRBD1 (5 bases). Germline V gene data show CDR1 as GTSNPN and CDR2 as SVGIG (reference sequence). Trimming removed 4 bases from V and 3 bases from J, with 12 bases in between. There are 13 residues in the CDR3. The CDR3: CAWIRRGDTEAFF. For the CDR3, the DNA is TGTGCCTGGATCCGCCGGGGGGACACTGAAGCTTTCTTT.

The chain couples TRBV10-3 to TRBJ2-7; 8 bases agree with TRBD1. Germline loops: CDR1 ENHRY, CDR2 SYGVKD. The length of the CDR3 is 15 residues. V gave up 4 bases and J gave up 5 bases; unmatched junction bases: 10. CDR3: CAISAPDRVNDEQYF. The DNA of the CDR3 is TGTGCCATCAGTGCCCCGGACAGGGTGAATGACGAGCAGTACTTC.

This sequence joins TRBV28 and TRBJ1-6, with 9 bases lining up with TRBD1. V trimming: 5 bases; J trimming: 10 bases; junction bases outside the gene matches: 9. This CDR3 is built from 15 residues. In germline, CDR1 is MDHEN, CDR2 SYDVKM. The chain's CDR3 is CASSPQTGGVSPLHF. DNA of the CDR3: TGTGCCAGCAGTCCCCAGACAGGGGGAGTGTCACCCCTCCACTTT.

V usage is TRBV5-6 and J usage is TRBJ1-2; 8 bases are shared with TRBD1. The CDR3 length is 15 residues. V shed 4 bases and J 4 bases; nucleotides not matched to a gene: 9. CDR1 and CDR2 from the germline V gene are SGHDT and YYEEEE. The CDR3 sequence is CASSPLQDRGYGYTF. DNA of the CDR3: TGTGCCAGCAGCCCTTTACAAGACAGGGGCTATGGCTACACCTTC. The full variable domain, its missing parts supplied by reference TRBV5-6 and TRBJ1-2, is DAGVTQSPTHLIKTRGQQVTLRCSPKSGHDTVSWYQQALGQGPQFIFQYYEEEERQRGNFPDRFSGHQFPNYSSELNVNALLLGDSALYLCASSPLQDRGYGYTFGSGTRLTVV.

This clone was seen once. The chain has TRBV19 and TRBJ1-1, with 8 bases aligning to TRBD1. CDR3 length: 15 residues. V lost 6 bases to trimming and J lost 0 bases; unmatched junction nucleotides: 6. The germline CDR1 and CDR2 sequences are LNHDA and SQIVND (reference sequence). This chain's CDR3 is CASRRGDRLNTEAFF. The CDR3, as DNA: TGTGCCAGTAGGAGGGGGGACAGGCTGAACACTGAAGCTTTCTTT.

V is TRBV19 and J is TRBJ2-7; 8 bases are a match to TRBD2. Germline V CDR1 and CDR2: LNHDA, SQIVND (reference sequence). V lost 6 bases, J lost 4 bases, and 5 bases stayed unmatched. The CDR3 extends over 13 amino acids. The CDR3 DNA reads TGTGCCAGTAGGTCAAGCGGGAGTTACGAGCAGTACTTC. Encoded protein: CASRSSGSYEQYF.

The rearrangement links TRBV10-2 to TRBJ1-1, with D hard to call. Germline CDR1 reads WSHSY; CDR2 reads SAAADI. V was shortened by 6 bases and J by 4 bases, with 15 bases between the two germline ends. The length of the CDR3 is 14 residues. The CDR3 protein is CASRKREGGTEAFF. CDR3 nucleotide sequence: TGCGCCAGCAGAAAACGGGAGGGAGGCACTGAAGCTTTCTTT.

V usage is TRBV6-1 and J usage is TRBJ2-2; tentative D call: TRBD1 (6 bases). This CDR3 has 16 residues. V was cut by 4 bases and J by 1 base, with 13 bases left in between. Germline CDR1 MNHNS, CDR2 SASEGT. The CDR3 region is CASSGKTGRNTGELFF. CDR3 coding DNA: TGTGCCAGCAGTGGTAAAACAGGGAGGAACACCGGGGAGCTGTTTTTT.

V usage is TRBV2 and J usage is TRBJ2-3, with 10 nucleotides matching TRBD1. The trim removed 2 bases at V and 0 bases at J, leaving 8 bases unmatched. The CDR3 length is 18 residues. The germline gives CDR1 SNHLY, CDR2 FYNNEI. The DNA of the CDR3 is TGTGCCAGCAGTGAAAGGACAGGGGGGAGAACTAGCACAGATACGCAGTATTTT. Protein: CASSERTGGRTSTDTQYF. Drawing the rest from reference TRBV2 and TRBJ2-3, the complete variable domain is EPEVTQTPSHQVTQMGQEVILRCVPISNHLYFYWYRQILGQKVEFLVSFYNNEISEKSEIFDDQFSVERPDGSNFTLKIRSTKLEDSAMYFCASSERTGGRTSTDTQYFGPGTRLTVL.

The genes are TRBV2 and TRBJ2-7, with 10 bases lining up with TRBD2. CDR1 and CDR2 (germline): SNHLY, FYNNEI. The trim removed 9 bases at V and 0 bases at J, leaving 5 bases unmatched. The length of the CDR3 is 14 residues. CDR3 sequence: CASSAGGSSYEQYF. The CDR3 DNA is TGTGCCAGTTCAGCGGGAGGGAGCTCCTACGAGCAGTACTTC.

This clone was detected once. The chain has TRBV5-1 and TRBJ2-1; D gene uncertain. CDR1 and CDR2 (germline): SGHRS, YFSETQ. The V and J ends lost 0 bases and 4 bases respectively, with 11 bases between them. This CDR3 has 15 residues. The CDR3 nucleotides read TGCGCCAGCAGCTTGGGCTCCGCGCCGTACAATGAGCAGTTCTTC. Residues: CASSLGSAPYNEQFF.

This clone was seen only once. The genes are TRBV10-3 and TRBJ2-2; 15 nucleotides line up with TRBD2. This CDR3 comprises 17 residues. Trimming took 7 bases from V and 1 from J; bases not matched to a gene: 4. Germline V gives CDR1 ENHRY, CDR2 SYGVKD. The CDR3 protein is CAIKGTSGGMNTGELFF. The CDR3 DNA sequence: TGTGCCATCAAAGGGACTAGCGGGGGGATGAACACCGGGGAGCTGTTTTTT.

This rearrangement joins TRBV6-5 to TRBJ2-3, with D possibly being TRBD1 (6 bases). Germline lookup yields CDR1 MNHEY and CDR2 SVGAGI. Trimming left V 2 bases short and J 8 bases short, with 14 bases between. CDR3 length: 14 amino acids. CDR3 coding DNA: TGTGCCAGCAGTTACCTGCAGGGGTGGGGTACGCAGTATTTT. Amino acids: CASSYLQGWGTQYF.

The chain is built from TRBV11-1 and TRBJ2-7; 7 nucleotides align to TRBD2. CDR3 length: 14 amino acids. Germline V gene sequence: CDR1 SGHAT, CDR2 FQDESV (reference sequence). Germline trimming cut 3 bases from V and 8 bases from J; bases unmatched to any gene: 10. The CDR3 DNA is TGTGCCAGCAGCTTGGCGGGGGACTACGTACAGCAGTACTTC. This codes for CASSLAGDYVQQYF.

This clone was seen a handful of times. CDR3 in amino acids: CASSVVTGEGYTF. The DNA for the CDR3 is TGTGCCAGCAGCGTCGTGACGGGGGAGGGCTACACCTTC. The chain uses TRBV9 and TRBJ1-2, with a possible D match to TRBD1 (5 bases). The CDR3 is 13 amino acids. The germline CDR1 and CDR2 sequences are SGDLS and YYNGEE. Trimming removed 2 bases from V and 8 bases from J, with 13 bases in between.

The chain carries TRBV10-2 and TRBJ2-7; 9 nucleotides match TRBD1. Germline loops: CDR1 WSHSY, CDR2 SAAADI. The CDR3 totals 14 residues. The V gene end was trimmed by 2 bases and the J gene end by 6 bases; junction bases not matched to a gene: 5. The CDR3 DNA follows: TGCGCCAGCAGTGAGCCATACAGGGGGCCCGAGCAGTACTTC. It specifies CASSEPYRGPEQYF.

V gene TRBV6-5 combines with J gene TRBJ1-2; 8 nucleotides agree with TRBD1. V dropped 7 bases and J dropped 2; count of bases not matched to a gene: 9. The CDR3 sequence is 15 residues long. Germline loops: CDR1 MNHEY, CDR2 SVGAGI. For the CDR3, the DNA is TGTGCCAGCATCCCGAGGGGACAGGCCAACTATGGCTACACCTTC. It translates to CASIPRGQANYGYTF.

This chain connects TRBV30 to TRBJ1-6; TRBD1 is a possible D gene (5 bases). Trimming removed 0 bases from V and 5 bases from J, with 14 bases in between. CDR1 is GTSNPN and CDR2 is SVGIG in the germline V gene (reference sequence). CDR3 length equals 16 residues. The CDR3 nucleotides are TGTGCCTGGAGTGTCCACAGGTCATCCGATAATTCACCCCTCCACTTT. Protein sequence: CAWSVHRSSDNSPLHF.